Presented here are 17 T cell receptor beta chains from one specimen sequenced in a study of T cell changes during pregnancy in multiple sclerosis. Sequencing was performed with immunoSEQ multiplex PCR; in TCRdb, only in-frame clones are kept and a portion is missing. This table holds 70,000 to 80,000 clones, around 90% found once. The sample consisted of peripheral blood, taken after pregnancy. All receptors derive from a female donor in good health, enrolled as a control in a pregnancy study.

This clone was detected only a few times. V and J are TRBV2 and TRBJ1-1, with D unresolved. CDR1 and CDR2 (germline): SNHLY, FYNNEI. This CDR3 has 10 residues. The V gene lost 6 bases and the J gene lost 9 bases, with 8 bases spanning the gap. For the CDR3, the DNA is TGTGCCAGCAGAGCCTCGAAAGCTTTCTTT. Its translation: CASRASKAFF.

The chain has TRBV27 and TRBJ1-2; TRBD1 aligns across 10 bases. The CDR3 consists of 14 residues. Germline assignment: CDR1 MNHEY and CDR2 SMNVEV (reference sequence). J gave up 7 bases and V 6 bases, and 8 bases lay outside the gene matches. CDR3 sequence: CASRFGTGEGGYTF. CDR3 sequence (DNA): TGTGCCAGCAGGTTTGGGACAGGGGAAGGTGGCTACACCTTC.

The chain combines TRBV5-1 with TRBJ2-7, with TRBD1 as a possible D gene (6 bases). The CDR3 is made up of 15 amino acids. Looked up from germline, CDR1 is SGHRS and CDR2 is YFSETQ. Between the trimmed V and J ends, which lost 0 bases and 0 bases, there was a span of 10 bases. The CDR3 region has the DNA TGCGCCAGCAGCTTGGGGGACACGAGCTCCTACGAGCAGTACTTC. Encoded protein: CASSLGDTSSYEQYF. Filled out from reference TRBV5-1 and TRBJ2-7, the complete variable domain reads KAGVTQTPRYLIKTRGQQVTLSCSPISGHRSVSWYQQTPGQGLQFLFEYFSETQRNKGNFPGRFSGRQFSNSRSEMNVSTLELGDSALYLCASSLGDTSSYEQYFGPGTRLTVT.

The CDR3 sequence: CASSRGLAYEQYF. The CDR3 DNA follows: TGTGCCAGCAGCCGTGGACTAGCCTACGAGCAGTACTTC. The chain couples TRBV7-8 to TRBJ2-7, with TRBD2 matching over 7 bases. Trimming at V came to 5 bases and at J to 2 bases, leaving 3 bases not matched to a gene. This CDR3 comprises 13 residues. Germline CDR1 and CDR2: SGHVS and FQNEAQ.

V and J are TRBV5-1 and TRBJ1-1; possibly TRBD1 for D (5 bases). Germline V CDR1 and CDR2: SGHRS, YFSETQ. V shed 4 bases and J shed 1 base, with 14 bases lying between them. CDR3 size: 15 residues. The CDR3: CASSMGGVKNTEAFF. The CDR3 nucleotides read TGCGCCAGCAGCATGGGGGGGGTAAAGAACACTGAAGCTTTCTTT.

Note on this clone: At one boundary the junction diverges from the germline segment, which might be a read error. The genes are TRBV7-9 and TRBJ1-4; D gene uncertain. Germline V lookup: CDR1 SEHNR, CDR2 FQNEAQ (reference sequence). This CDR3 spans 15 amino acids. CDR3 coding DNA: TGTGCCAGCAGCCAATATCTCCAAACAAATGGAAAACTGTTTTTT. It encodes CASSQYLQTNGKLFF.

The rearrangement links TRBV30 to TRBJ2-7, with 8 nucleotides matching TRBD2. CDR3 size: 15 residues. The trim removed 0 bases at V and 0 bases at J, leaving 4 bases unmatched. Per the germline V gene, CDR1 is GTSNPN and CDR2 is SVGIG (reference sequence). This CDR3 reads CAWSVSGASSYEQYF. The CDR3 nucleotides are TGTGCCTGGAGTGTTAGCGGGGCTAGCTCCTACGAGCAGTACTTC.

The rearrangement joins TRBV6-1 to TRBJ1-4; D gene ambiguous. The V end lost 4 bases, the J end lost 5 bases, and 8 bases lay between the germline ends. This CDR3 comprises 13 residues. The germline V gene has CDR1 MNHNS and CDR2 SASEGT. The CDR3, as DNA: TGTGCCAGCAGTGTGGGAGAAAATGAAAAACTGTTTTTT. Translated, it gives CASSVGENEKLFF.

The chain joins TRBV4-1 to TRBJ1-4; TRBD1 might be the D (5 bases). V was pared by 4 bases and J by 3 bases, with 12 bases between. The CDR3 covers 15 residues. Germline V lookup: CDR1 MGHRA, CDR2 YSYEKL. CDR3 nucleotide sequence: TGCGCCAGCAGCCCTATTGGGGGGGCTAATGAAAAACTGTTTTTT. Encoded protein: CASSPIGGANEKLFF.

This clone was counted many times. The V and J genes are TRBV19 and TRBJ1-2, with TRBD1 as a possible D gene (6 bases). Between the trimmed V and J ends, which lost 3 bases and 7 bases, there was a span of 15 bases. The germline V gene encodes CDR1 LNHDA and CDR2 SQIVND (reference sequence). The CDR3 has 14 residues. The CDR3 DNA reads TGTGCCAGTAGTATTCGCAGGGGACCTGCTGGCTACACCTTC. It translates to CASSIRRGPAGYTF.

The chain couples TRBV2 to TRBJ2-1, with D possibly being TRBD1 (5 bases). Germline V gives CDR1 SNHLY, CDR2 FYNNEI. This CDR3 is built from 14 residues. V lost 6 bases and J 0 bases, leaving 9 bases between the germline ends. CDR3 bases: TGTGCCAGCAGGGGGCGGAACTCCTACAATGAGCAGTTCTTC. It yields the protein CASRGRNSYNEQFF. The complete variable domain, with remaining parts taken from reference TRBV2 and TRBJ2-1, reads EPEVTQTPSHQVTQMGQEVILRCVPISNHLYFYWYRQILGQKVEFLVSFYNNEISEKSEIFDDQFSVERPDGSNFTLKIRSTKLEDSAMYFCASRGRNSYNEQFFGPGTRLTVL.

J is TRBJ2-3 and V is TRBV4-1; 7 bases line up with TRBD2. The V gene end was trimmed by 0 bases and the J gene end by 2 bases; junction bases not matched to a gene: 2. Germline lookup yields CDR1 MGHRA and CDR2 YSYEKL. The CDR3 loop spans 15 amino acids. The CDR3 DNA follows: TGCGCCAGCAGCCAAGAGGGGGGGTACACAGATACGCAGTATTTT. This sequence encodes CASSQEGGYTDTQYF.

The CDR3 sequence: CAISDNRGGSVEQYF. The CDR3 DNA is TGTGCCATCAGTGATAACAGGGGGGGGTCAGTAGAGCAGTACTTC. This chain links TRBV10-3 with TRBJ2-7, with TRBD1 as a possible D gene (8 bases). The CDR3 is 15 amino acids. V lost 3 bases to trimming and J lost 7 bases, with 19 bases between them. Germline V gene data show CDR1 as ENHRY and CDR2 as SYGVKD.

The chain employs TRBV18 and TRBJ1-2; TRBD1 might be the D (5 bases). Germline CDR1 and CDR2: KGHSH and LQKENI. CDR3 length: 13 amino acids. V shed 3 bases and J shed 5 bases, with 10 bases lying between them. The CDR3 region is CASSPTGDYGYTF. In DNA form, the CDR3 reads TGTGCCAGCTCACCCACAGGAGATTATGGCTACACCTTC.

CDR3 in amino acids: CASSPRRHRNEKLFF. DNA for the CDR3: TGTGCCAGCAGTCCCCGGCGACACCGAAATGAAAAACTGTTTTTT. The chain employs TRBV28 and TRBJ1-4; D gene ambiguous. This CDR3 is 15 amino acids long. CDR1 is MDHEN and CDR2 is SYDVKM in the germline V gene. The V end lost 5 bases, the J end lost 5 bases, and 15 bases lay between the germline ends. Complete variable domain (other parts from reference TRBV28 and TRBJ1-4): DVKVTQSSRYLVKRTGEKVFLECVQDMDHENMFWYRQDPGLGLRLIYFSYDVKMKEKGDIPEGYSVSREKKERFSLILESASTNQTSMYLCASSPRRHRNEKLFFGSGTQLSVL.

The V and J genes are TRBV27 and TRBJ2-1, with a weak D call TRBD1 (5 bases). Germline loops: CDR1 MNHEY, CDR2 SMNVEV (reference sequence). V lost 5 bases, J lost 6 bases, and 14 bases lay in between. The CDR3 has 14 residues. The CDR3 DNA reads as TGTGCCAGCAGTGTTGGTGGGGCCTTCAATGAGCAGTTCTTC. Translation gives CASSVGGAFNEQFF.

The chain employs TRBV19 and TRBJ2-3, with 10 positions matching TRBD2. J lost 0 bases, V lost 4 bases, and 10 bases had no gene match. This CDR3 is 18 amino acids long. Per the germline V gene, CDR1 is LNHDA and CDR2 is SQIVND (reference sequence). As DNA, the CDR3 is TGTGCCAGTAGTAAAATAGCGGGAGGTGTTCCTAGCACAGATACGCAGTATTTT. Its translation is CASSKIAGGVPSTDTQYF.